The 14 T cell receptor beta chains given below trace back to one sample, sequenced in a study of neurological immune-mediated disorders. TCRdb reprocessed the 5' RACE reads via MiXCR and lists one record per CDR3 protein. The sample consists of tens of thousands of distinct CDR3 sequences, around 4% of them appearing once. Sequencing was done on a sample of PBMCs. Receptor source: a young man with multiple sclerosis.

This clonotype was observed at least ten times. This chain uses TRBV10-3 with TRBJ2-7; D unclear. With 2 bases removed from V and 2 bases from J, the gap between germline ends came to 16 bases. This CDR3 comprises 16 residues. Germline CDR1 is ENHRY and CDR2 is SYGVKD. CDR3 coding DNA: TGTGCCATCAGTGAGGGTCGAGGCGGAAACACCTACGAGCAGTACTTC. It yields the protein CAISEGRGGNTYEQYF.

This clonotype was counted many times. The CDR3 nucleotides are TGTGCCAGCATCGCCAGGCCGAACACTGAAGCTTTCTTT. This translates into CASIARPNTEAFF. The J gene is TRBJ1-1, the V gene TRBV5-4, with unresolved D. Deletions cut 6 bases from V and 1 base from J, with 10 bases between. Germline CDR1 SGHNT, CDR2 YYREEE (reference sequence). The CDR3 runs 13 residues.

V gene TRBV15 combines with J gene TRBJ2-5, with a tentative D call TRBD2 (7 bases). Germline CDR1 is LNHNV and CDR2 is YYDKDF (reference sequence). With 1 base removed from V and 5 bases from J, the gap between germline ends came to 17 bases. The CDR3 extends over 16 amino acids. The CDR3 coding sequence is TGTGCCACCAGCAGAGTAGGAAACGGGGGGCGGGAGACCCAGTACTTC. Residues: CATSRVGNGGRETQYF.

This clonotype was found many times. The chain couples TRBV6-2 or TRBV6-3 to TRBJ2-2, with 9 bases fitting TRBD1. CDR1 MNHEY and CDR2 SVGEGT come from the germline V gene. V lost 6 bases, J lost 4 bases, and 9 bases stayed unmatched. This CDR3 contains 16 residues. CDR3 loop: CASSHGTGSGTGELFF. The CDR3 region has the DNA TGTGCCAGCAGCCATGGGACAGGGTCGGGCACCGGGGAGCTGTTTTTT.

This clonotype was observed many times. This sequence joins TRBV18 and TRBJ1-1; D gene ambiguous. Deletions cut 3 bases from V and 1 base from J, with 6 bases between. The CDR3 extends over 13 amino acids. Germline V gene data show CDR1 as KGHSH and CDR2 as LQKENI. As DNA, the CDR3 is TGTGCCAGCTCACCGTACGAGAACACTGAAGCTTTCTTT. This translates into CASSPYENTEAFF.

The rearrangement uses TRBV20-1 and TRBJ1-5; D not certain. This CDR3 region has 10 residues. Germline V gene data show CDR1 as DFQATT and CDR2 as SNEGSKA (reference sequence). V lost 3 bases and J lost 9, with 6 bases in between. CDR3 nucleotide sequence: TGCAGTGCTAGCGTTAGGCCCCAGCATTTT. As protein: CSASVRPQHF.

In the case of this clonotype: A much larger clone differs by one base, so this may be a read error. The V gene is TRBV6-5, the J gene TRBJ2-3; D is ambiguous. The CDR3 is 12 amino acids. The germline V and J ends were trimmed by 8 bases and 0 bases, with 6 bases remaining between them. Germline V gene sequence: CDR1 MNHEY, CDR2 SVGAGI. The CDR3 sequence is CASGVSTDTQYF. In DNA form, the CDR3 reads TGTGCCAGCGGCGTTAGCACAGATACGCAGTATTTT.

This clonotype was counted ten times or more. CDR3 in DNA: TGCAGTGCTAACAGGGGGTTGGTTGAAGGCTACACCTTC. Translated: CSANRGLVEGYTF. The rearrangement links TRBV20-1 to TRBJ1-2, with 8 bases identical to TRBD1. Germline CDR1 and CDR2: DFQATT and SNEGSKA (reference sequence). The CDR3 runs to 13 residues. Trimming removed 4 bases from V and 8 bases from J; junction bases left unmatched: 9.

This clonotype showed up many times. The V and J genes are TRBV3-1 and TRBJ2-2, with 11 bases fitting TRBD2. Germline lookup yields CDR1 LGHDT and CDR2 YNNKEL (reference sequence). The CDR3 length is 16 residues. V dropped 6 bases and J dropped 1; count of bases not matched to a gene: 4. The CDR3 reads CASRHLAGGNTGELFF. The CDR3 DNA reads as TGTGCCAGCAGGCACCTAGCGGGGGGGAACACCGGGGAGCTGTTTTTT.

This clonotype was seen ten or more times. The chain is built from TRBV6-5 and TRBJ1-2, with TRBD1 identical over 9 bases. Germline trimming cut 4 bases from V and 5 bases from J; bases unmatched to any gene: 5. CDR1 and CDR2 from the germline V gene are MNHEY and SVGAGI. This CDR3 spans 14 amino acids. This CDR3 is CASSFDRGEYGYTF. CDR3 nucleotides: TGTGCCAGCAGTTTCGACAGGGGGGAATATGGCTACACCTTC.

Many counts were recorded for this clonotype. This chain links TRBV5-5 with TRBJ2-4; TRBD2 matches 7 bases. The length of the CDR3 is 18 residues. Trimming cost V 4 bases and J 0 bases; bases outside gene matches: 13. Germline V gene sequence: CDR1 SGHKS, CDR2 YYEKEE (reference sequence). This CDR3 is CASSLGGGLVLAKNIQYF. CDR3 DNA sequence: TGTGCCAGCAGCCTAGGCGGTGGACTAGTCCTAGCCAAAAACATTCAGTACTTC. Full variable domain (missing parts from reference TRBV5-5 and TRBJ2-4): DAGVTQSPTHLIKTRGQQVTLRCSPISGHKSVSWYQQVLGQGPQFIFQYYEKEERGRGNFPDRFSARQFPNYSSELNVNALLLGDSALYLCASSLGGGLVLAKNIQYFGAGTRLSVL.

This clonotype was counted many times. The rearrangement uses TRBV5-1 and TRBJ2-3, with D unclear. CDR1 is SGHRS, CDR2 YFSETQ, per germline. The CDR3 is made up of 11 amino acids. V lost 1 base to trimming and J lost 6 bases, with 3 bases between them. The CDR3 DNA reads TGCGCCAGCAGCTTGATTGATACGCAGTATTTT. This translates into CASSLIDTQYF.

This clonotype was observed at least ten times. The rearrangement joins TRBV20-1 to TRBJ2-7; D is possibly TRBD1 or TRBD2 (5 bases each). Germline values: CDR1 DFQATT, CDR2 SNEGSKA (reference sequence). V lost 4 bases and J lost 0, with 13 bases in between. CDR3 length: 14 amino acids. The CDR3: CSAKAWDASYEQYF. As DNA, the CDR3 is TGCAGTGCTAAGGCGTGGGACGCCTCCTACGAGCAGTACTTC.

This clonotype showed up just once. V gene TRBV20-1 combines with J gene TRBJ1-1; D is ambiguous. The germline V gene has CDR1 DFQATT and CDR2 SNEGSKA (reference sequence). The CDR3 is 15 amino acids. V was cut by 1 base and J by 6 bases, with 18 bases left in between. CDR3 sequence reads: CSARGPSSGGSEAFF. The CDR3 DNA follows: TGCAGTGCTAGAGGTCCATCTTCGGGTGGTTCTGAAGCTTTCTTT.